The 2 T cell receptor beta chains below come from one sample, sequenced in a study of shared clonotypes between healthy human individuals. Generated by immunoSEQ multiplex PCR, the TCRdb table keeps only in-frame clones and is missing some. The table has over 800,000 clones, nearly 95% seen once; the top ten hold under 30%. Terminally differentiated effector memory CD45RA+ cells were left out of the naive CD8 fraction, which was CD45RO-negative and positively selected for CCR7. Sequencing was carried out using naive CD8+ T cells sorted from blood. The receptors originated from a man aged 25 to 45 in good health.

V gene TRBV7-1 combines with J gene TRBJ2-7; D perhaps matches TRBD1 (6 bases). TRBV7-1 is assigned to the ORF class and has an uncertain function. This CDR3 has 17 residues. Trimming shortened V by 5 bases and J by 3 bases, and 23 bases separated the two germline ends. This CDR3 reads CASSPTGLGVLGYEQYF. CDR3 nucleotide sequence: TGTGCCAGCAGCCCCACAGGGTTAGGGGTGTTGGGCTACGAGCAGTACTTC.

This clone was recorded only once. The genes are TRBV27 and TRBJ2-1; tentative D call: TRBD2 (5 bases). The CDR3 loop spans 18 amino acids. Trimming shortened V by 1 base and J by 0 bases, and 16 bases separated the two germline ends. The germline V gene encodes CDR1 MNHEY and CDR2 SMNVEV (reference sequence). The CDR3 is CASSLYPPWGASYNEQFF. The DNA for the CDR3 is TGTGCCAGCAGTTTATATCCCCCCTGGGGAGCCTCCTACAATGAGCAGTTCTTC.